The 11 T cell receptor beta chains below come from one sample, sequenced in a study of T cell responses to AZD1222 COVID-19 vaccine. Here immunoSEQ multiplex PCR was the method, and the copy in TCRdb shows in-frame clones only, minus some. The repertoire holds 95,000 to 110,000 clones, with roughly 86% as singletons. The sample in question was peripheral blood, obtained 28 days after the second dose of the MenACWY control vaccine. These receptors all stem from an adult who received the MenACWY meningococcal vaccine as a control.

This clone came up once. CDR3 amino acids: CASSYSLTEVEETQYF. The CDR3 bases are TGCGCCAGCAGCTACTCCCTCACGGAGGTGGAGGAGACCCAGTACTTC. This chain joins TRBV5-1 and TRBJ2-5; D is possibly TRBD2 (5 bases). The CDR3 sequence is 16 residues long. V lost 3 bases, J lost 5 bases, and 20 bases lay in between. Per germline, CDR1 SGHRS and CDR2 YFSETQ.

Notes on this clone: Other DNA sequences from this sample encode an identical CDR3 as well. The V gene is TRBV3-1 (or the pseudogene TRBV3-2), the J gene TRBJ1-6, with TRBD1 as a possible D gene (5 bases). The CDR3 spans 13 residues. The germline V gene encodes CDR1 LGHDT and CDR2 YNNKEL (reference sequence). Trimming cost V 1 base and J 7 bases, with 5 bases left between them. CDR3 bases: TGTGCCAGCAGCCAAGGGGGGAATTCACCCCTCCACTTT. Translated, it gives CASSQGGNSPLHF.

J is TRBJ2-1 and V is TRBV18; TRBD1 matches at 8 bases. The CDR3 spans 15 residues. CDR1 and CDR2 from the germline V gene are KGHSH and LQKENI. The junction had 9 bases not matched to a gene; V was cut back by 3 bases and J by 8 bases. CDR3 DNA sequence: TGTGCCAGCTCACCCGGGGCAGGGGGCTTGGATGAGCAGTTCTTC. Translation: CASSPGAGGLDEQFF.

This clone has only one observation. J is TRBJ2-3 and V is TRBV5-1; D is perhaps TRBD1 (6 bases). CDR1 is SGHRS, CDR2 YFSETQ, per germline. This CDR3 region has 14 residues. Trimming left V 4 bases short and J 0 bases short, with 9 bases between. The CDR3 DNA reads as TGCGCCAGCAGCCGACAGGTTAGCACAGATACGCAGTATTTT. Its protein product is CASSRQVSTDTQYF.

The table lists this clone with a count of one. This chain links TRBV27 with TRBJ2-5; D remains unclear. The CDR3 consists of 13 residues. Germline CDR1 MNHEY, CDR2 SMNVEV (reference sequence). Trimming shortened V by 2 bases and J by 0 bases, and 4 bases separated the two germline ends. The CDR3 loop reads CASSLDDQETQYF. CDR3 nucleotides: TGTGCCAGCAGTTTAGATGACCAAGAGACCCAGTACTTC.

The rearrangement links TRBV3-1 (or the pseudogene TRBV3-2) to TRBJ2-3; no clear D gene. Germline V gene data show CDR1 as LGHDT and CDR2 as YNNKEL (reference sequence). The CDR3 totals 14 residues. V lost 4 bases, J lost 0 bases, and 8 bases lay in between. CDR3 coding DNA: TGTGCCAGCAGCCCCACTTCTAGCACAGATACGCAGTATTTT. This codes for CASSPTSSTDTQYF.

V gene TRBV11-2 combines with J gene TRBJ2-7; tentative D call: TRBD1 (6 bases). CDR3 length: 14 residues. Trimming cost V 0 bases and J 3 bases, with 9 bases left between them. The germline V gene encodes CDR1 SGHAT and CDR2 FQNNGV. The CDR3 here is CASSLETGYYEQYF. Written as DNA, the CDR3 is TGTGCCAGCAGCTTAGAGACAGGATACTACGAGCAGTACTTC.

In its sample, this clone was seen a few times. The rearrangement links TRBV13 to TRBJ2-7; D is ambiguous. CDR1 and CDR2 from the germline V gene are PRHDT and FYEKMQ (reference sequence). The germline V and J ends were trimmed by 6 bases and 6 bases, with 15 bases remaining between them. This CDR3 contains 13 residues. The DNA of the CDR3 is TGTGCCAGCAGTGGAAGCCAAGTCTCCGAGCAGTACTTC. Translation: CASSGSQVSEQYF. Looking up the rest from reference TRBV13 and TRBJ2-7 gives the full variable domain: AAGVIQSPRHLIKEKRETATLKCYPIPRHDTVYWYQQGPGQDPQFLISFYEKMQSDKGSIPDRFSAQQFSDYHSELNMSSLELGDSALYFCASSGSQVSEQYFGPGTRLTVT.

The chain combines TRBV7-3 with TRBJ2-7, with 9 bases aligning to TRBD1. J gave up 4 bases and V 2 bases, and 9 bases lay outside the gene matches. The CDR3 is made up of 16 amino acids. Per germline, CDR1 SGHTA and CDR2 FQGTGA. DNA for the CDR3: TGTGCCAGCAGCTTACTACCCGGGACAGGGATATACGAGCAGTACTTC. Its translation is CASSLLPGTGIYEQYF. The variable domain in full, with the rest retrieved from reference TRBV7-3 and TRBJ2-7, is GAGVSQTPSNKVTEKGKYVELRCDPISGHTALYWYRQSLGQGPEFLIYFQGTGAADDSGLPNDRFFAVRPEGSVSTLKIQRTERGDSAVYLCASSLLPGTGIYEQYFGPGTRLTVT.

The chain's CDR3 is CASSQGSEAFF. The CDR3 DNA is TGTGCCAGCAGCCAGGGGTCTGAAGCTTTCTTT. The V and J genes are TRBV16 and TRBJ1-1; the D is unclear. The CDR3 runs to 11 residues. Germline assignment: CDR1 KGHSY and CDR2 FQNENV. Trimming left V 3 bases short and J 6 bases short, with 5 bases between.

This chain links TRBV29-1 with TRBJ1-5; TRBD1 might be the D (6 bases). Germline lookup yields CDR1 SQVTM and CDR2 ANQGSEA. This CDR3 spans 13 amino acids. The CDR3 here is CSGQTASNQPQHF. CDR3 DNA sequence: TGCAGTGGACAGACAGCGAGCAATCAGCCCCAGCATTTT.